The clone carrying this T cell receptor (beta chain) has a handful of counts. The sample is drawn from a study of blood T cell repertoires in COVID-19. In the study overall: Acute and convalescent COVID-19 specimens originated in the United States, Italy and Spain. T cells, B-cell-depleted T cells, or PBMCs provided the cDNA or gDNA that served as material.

Authors' data handling: The authors estimated nucleated cell counts from reference gene primer amplification. The table came from immunoSEQ multiplex PCR; TCRdb's copy has only in-frame clones and leaves some out. That table is the source of V, J and clone size, and D and trimming were worked out from the DNA. The data contain roughly 410,000 clones, about 89% of them singletons. The CDR3 has 15 residues. The V gene end was trimmed by 3 bases and the J gene end by 6 bases; junction bases not matched to a gene: 2. From germline, CDR1 is KGHSH and CDR2 LQKENI. Sequenced sample: peripheral blood. The chain is built from TRBV18 and TRBJ1-6, with 10 bases matching TRBD1. The TCR comes from a man between 35 and 55 years old with acute or convalescent COVID-19. The CDR3 sequence is CASSPWTGGNSPLHF. The CDR3 DNA reads as TGTGCCAGCTCACCTTGGACAGGGGGTAATTCACCCCTCCACTTT.